The clone carrying this T cell receptor beta chain was recorded at least ten times. No antigen is known for it. These data come from a study of response to subunit inactivated influenza vaccine. Whole-study results and caveats: Authors suggested seasonal influenza vaccinations each recruit few new T cells.

V lost 0 bases and J 0 bases, leaving 7 bases between the germline ends. Germline CDR1 SGDLS, CDR2 YYNGEE. CDR3 length: 15 residues. TCRdb fed the RT-PCR reads into MiXCR, producing one record per CDR3 protein. The table has approximately 530,000 distinct CDR3 sequences, 7.5% to 8.5% seen once. The sequencing here drew on PBMCs from blood, taken about 23 months after vaccination. The chain is built from TRBV9 and TRBJ2-1; unclear D gene. This receptor was taken from a man aged 45 to 70 who received an inactivated influenza vaccine. Here the CDR3 DNA reads TGTGCCAGCAGCGTAGGGCTGCGCTCCTACAATGAGCAGTTCTTC. It yields the protein CASSVGLRSYNEQFF.